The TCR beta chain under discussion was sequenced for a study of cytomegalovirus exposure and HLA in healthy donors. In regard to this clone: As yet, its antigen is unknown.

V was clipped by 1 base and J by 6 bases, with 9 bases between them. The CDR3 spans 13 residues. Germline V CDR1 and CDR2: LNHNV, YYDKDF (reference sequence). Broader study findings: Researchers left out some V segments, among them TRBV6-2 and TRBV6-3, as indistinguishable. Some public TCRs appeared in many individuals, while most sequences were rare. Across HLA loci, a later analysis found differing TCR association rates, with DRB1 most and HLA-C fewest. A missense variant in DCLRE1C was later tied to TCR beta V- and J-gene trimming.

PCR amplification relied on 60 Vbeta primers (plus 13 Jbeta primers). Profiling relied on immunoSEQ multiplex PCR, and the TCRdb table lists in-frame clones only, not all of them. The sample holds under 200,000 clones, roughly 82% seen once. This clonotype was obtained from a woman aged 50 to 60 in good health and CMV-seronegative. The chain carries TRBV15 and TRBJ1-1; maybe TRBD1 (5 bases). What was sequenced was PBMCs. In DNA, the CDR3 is TGTGCCACCAGCAGAGGAGGGGAGGCTGAAGCTTTCTTT. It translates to CATSRGGEAEAFF.